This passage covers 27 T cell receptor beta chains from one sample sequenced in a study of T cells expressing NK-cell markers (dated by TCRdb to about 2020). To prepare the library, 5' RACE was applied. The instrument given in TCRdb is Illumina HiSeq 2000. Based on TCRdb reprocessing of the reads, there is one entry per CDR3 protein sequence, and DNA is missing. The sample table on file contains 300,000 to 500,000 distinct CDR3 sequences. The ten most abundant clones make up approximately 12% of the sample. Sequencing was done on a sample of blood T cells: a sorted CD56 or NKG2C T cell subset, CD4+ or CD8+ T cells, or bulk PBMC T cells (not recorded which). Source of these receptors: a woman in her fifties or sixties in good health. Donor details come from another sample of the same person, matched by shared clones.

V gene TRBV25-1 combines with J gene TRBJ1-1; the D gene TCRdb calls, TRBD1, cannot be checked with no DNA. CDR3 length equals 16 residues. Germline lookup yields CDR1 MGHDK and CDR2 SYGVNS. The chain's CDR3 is CARLGITGTKVTEAFF.

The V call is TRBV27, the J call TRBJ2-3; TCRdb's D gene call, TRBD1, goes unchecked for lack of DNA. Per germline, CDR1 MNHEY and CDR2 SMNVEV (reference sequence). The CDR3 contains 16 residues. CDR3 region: CASSQQGFVNTDTQYF.

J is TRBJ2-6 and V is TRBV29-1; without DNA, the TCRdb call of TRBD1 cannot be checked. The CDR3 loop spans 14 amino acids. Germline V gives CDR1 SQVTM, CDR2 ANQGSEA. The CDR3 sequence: CSVRGGSGANVLTF.

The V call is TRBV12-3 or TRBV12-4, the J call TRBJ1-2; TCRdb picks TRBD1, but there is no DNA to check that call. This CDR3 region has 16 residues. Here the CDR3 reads CASSLSPRGRAGGYTF.

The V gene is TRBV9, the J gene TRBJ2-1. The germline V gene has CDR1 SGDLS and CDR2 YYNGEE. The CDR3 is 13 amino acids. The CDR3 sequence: CASSVGVGNEQFF.

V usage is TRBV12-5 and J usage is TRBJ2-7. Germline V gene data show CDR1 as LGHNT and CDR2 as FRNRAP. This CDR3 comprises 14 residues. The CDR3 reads CASGFGGRTYEQYF.

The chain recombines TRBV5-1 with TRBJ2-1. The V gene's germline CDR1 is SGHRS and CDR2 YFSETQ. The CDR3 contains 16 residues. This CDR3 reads CASSLARVHSYNEQFF. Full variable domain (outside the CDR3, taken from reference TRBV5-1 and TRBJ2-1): KAGVTQTPRYLIKTRGQQVTLSCSPISGHRSVSWYQQTPGQGLQFLFEYFSETQRNKGNFPGRFSGRQFSNSRSEMNVSTLELGDSALYLCASSLARVHSYNEQFFGPGTRLTVL.

The CDR3 sequence: CASSYSKNEQYF. This chain joins TRBV6-5 and TRBJ2-7. The CDR3 extends over 12 amino acids. Germline V CDR1 and CDR2: MNHEY, SVGAGI.

The CDR3 sequence: CASSLGQGLPAGEQFF. This sequence joins TRBV5-1 and TRBJ2-1; as DNA is missing, the TRBD1 call by TCRdb cannot be tested. Germline V lookup: CDR1 SGHRS, CDR2 YFSETQ. This CDR3 comprises 16 residues. Full variable domain (outside the CDR3, taken from reference TRBV5-1 and TRBJ2-1): KAGVTQTPRYLIKTRGQQVTLSCSPISGHRSVSWYQQTPGQGLQFLFEYFSETQRNKGNFPGRFSGRQFSNSRSEMNVSTLELGDSALYLCASSLGQGLPAGEQFFGPGTRLTVL.

The CDR3 region is CASSLQGGDNQPQHF. The rearrangement joins TRBV4-1 to TRBJ1-5; TCRdb indicates TRBD1, and absent DNA this call remains unverified. CDR3 size: 15 residues. Germline loops: CDR1 MGHRA, CDR2 YSYEKL.

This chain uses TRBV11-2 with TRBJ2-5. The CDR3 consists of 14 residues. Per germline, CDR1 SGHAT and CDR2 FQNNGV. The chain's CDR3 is CASSLGRVPETQYF.

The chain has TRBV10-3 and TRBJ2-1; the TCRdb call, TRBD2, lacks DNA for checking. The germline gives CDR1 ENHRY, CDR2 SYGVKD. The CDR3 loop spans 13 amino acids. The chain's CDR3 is CAIARPPTNEQFF.

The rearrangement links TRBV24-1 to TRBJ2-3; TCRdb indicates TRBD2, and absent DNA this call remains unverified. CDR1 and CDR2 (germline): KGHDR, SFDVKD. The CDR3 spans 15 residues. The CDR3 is CATSGDGRQTDTQYF.

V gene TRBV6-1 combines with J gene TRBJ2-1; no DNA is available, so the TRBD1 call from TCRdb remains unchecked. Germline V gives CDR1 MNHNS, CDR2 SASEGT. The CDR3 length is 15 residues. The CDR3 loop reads CASSAHRGFYNEQFF.

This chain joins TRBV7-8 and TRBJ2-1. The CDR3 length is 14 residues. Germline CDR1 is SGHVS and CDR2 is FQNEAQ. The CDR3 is CASSLTNSYNEQFF.

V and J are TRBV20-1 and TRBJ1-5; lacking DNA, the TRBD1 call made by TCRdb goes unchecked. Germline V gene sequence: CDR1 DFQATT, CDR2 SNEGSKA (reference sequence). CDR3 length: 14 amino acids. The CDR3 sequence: CSARTGSYNQPQHF.

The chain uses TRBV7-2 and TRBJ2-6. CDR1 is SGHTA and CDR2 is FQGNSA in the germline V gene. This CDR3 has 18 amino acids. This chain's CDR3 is CASSFRLKANSGANVLTF.

CDR3 loop: CSVEVRATDTQYF. The V and J genes are TRBV29-1 and TRBJ2-3. The germline V gene encodes CDR1 SQVTM and CDR2 ANQGSEA. The CDR3 length is 13 residues.

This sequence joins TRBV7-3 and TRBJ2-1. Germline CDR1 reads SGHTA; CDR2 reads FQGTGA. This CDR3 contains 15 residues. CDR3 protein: CASSLRQGLYNEQFF.

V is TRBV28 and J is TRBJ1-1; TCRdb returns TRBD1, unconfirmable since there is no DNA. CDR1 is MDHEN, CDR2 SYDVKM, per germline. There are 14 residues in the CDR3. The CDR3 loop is CASSLVLAGARAFF.

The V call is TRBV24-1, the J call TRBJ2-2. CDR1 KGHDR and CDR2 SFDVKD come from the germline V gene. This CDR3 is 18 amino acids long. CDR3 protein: CATSDPSSSLKDTGELFF.

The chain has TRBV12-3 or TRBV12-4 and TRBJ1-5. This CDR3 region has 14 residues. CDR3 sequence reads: CASSLFPQSEPQHF.

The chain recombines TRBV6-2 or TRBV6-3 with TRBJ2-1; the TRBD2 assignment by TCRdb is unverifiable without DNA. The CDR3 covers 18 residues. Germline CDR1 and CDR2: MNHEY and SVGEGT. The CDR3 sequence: CASSYPGVSGRGYNEQFF.

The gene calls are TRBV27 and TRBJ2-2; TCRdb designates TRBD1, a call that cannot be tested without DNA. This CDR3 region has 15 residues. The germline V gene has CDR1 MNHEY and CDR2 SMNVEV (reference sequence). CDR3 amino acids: CASSDRTGVSGELFF.

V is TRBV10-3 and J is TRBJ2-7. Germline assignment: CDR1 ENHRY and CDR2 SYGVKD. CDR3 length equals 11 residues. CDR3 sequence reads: CAIRTPDEQYF.

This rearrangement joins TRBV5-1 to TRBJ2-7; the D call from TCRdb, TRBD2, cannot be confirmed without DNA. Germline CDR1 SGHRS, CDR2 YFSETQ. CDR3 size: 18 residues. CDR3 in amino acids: CASSPTGLAGGPRYEQYF.

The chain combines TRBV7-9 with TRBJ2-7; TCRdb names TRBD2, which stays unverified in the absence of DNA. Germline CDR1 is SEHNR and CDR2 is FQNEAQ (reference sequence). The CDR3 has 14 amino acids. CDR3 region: CASSFSERAYEQYF.